This TCR beta chain was obtained from a study of blood T cell repertoires in COVID-19. TCRdb keeps only in-frame clones here, not all; method: immunoSEQ multiplex PCR. Of 120,000 to 150,000 clones in the sample, roughly 87% were seen once. The CDR3 is 15 residues long. The V segment lost 4 bases and the J segment 3 bases; nucleotides outside the gene matches: 4. From germline, CDR1 is MNHEY and CDR2 SMNVEV (reference sequence). The sequencing sample was made of peripheral blood. The chain combines TRBV27 with TRBJ1-3; 9 positions match TRBD1. The receptor was derived from a woman between 45 and 60 years old with acute or convalescent COVID-19. CDR3 DNA sequence: TGTGCCAGCAGTTCAGGGACAGGGTTTGGAAACACCATATATTTT. Its translation is CASSSGTGFGNTIYF.